The 32 T cell receptor beta chains below were found in one sample sequenced in a study of cytomegalovirus exposure and HLA in healthy donors. PCR primers comprised 60 Vbeta and 13 Jbeta primers. The data were produced by immunoSEQ multiplex PCR, yet TCRdb's version contains in-frame clones alone and is incomplete. Of around 300,000 clones in the sample, around 65% were seen once. What was sequenced was PBMCs. These receptors were obtained from a female donor in good health and CMV-seronegative.

V usage is TRBV6-5 and J usage is TRBJ2-7; D is possibly TRBD1 (5 bases). V was pared by 4 bases and J by 2 bases, with 12 bases between. The CDR3 contains 14 residues. Looked up from germline, CDR1 is MNHEY and CDR2 is SVGAGI. The CDR3: CASSSPGLAYEQYF. DNA of the CDR3: TGTGCCAGCAGTTCACCAGGGTTGGCCTACGAGCAGTACTTC.

This sequence joins TRBV21-1 and TRBJ1-1. TRBV21-1 is termed a pseudogene. This CDR3 region has 15 residues. Here the CDR3 DNA reads TGTGCCAGCATTTCCGGGGAGGTCCCAAACACTGAAGCTTTCTTT. This sequence encodes CASISGEVPNTEAFF.

The chain is built from TRBV19 and TRBJ1-1; 7 nucleotides align to TRBD1. V lost 0 bases and J lost 6; bases outside the gene matches: 16. Germline V lookup: CDR1 LNHDA, CDR2 SQIVND (reference sequence). The CDR3 has 18 residues. The CDR3 sequence is CASSIDGIRDRTFSEAFF. Written as DNA, the CDR3 is TGTGCCAGTAGTATAGATGGGATCAGGGACAGAACGTTTTCTGAAGCTTTCTTT.

This clone showed up just a few times. As DNA, the CDR3 is TGCGCCAGCAGCGACAGGGGGCTCTACAATGAGCAGTTCTTC. As protein: CASSDRGLYNEQFF. The V and J genes are TRBV5-1 and TRBJ2-1; the match to TRBD1 covers 10 bases. J lost 3 bases, V lost 4 bases, and 1 base had no gene match. The CDR3 spans 14 residues. CDR1 is SGHRS, CDR2 YFSETQ, per germline. The whole variable domain, filled in from reference TRBV5-1 and TRBJ2-1, reads KAGVTQTPRYLIKTRGQQVTLSCSPISGHRSVSWYQQTPGQGLQFLFEYFSETQRNKGNFPGRFSGRQFSNSRSEMNVSTLELGDSALYLCASSDRGLYNEQFFGPGTRLTVL.

CDR3 nucleotides: TGTGCCAGCAGCCAAGCTAGCGGGAGTAGGGAGACCCAGTACTTC. Encoded protein: CASSQASGSRETQYF. The chain uses TRBV4-2 and TRBJ2-5; TRBD2 aligns across 10 bases. CDR3 length: 15 residues. The germline V gene has CDR1 LGHNA and CDR2 YNFKEQ. V lost 1 base, J lost 5 bases, and 4 bases stayed unmatched.

The chain is built from TRBV14 and TRBJ2-7; perhaps TRBD2 as D (6 bases). The CDR3 runs 14 residues. Germline V gene sequence: CDR1 SGHDN, CDR2 FVKESK. With 1 base removed from V and 2 bases from J, the gap between germline ends came to 9 bases. CDR3 DNA sequence: TGTGCCAGCAGCCAAGTCGCGGGGCCCTACGAGCAGTACTTC. It codes for CASSQVAGPYEQYF.

The CDR3 loop reads CASSDYTGELFF. In DNA form, the CDR3 reads TGTGCCAGCAGCGACTATACCGGGGAGCTGTTTTTT. The chain combines TRBV9 with TRBJ2-2; no reliable D call. The CDR3 is 12 amino acids. From germline, CDR1 is SGDLS and CDR2 YYNGEE. Trimming removed 3 bases from V and 5 bases from J, with 5 bases in between.

This chain connects TRBV7-2 to TRBJ2-7, with 9 nucleotides matching TRBD1. V was pared by 8 bases and J by 5 bases, with 10 bases of the junction left unmatched. This CDR3 has 14 residues. Germline V gene data show CDR1 as SGHTA and CDR2 as FQGNSA. The DNA of the CDR3 is TGTGCCAGCCGACCCGGGACAGGGATCAACGAGCAGTACTTC. Its translation is CASRPGTGINEQYF.

This clone was counted a single time. The chain employs TRBV6-5 and TRBJ2-5; D uncertain. Matching the DNA end better, TRBJ2-7 makes the J call doubtful. The germline V gene encodes CDR1 MNHEY and CDR2 SVGAGI. This CDR3 has 11 amino acids. The CDR3 protein is CASSYRGEQYF. CDR3 DNA: TGTGCCAGCAGTTACAGAGGCGAGCAGTACTTC.

The chain uses TRBV19 and TRBJ2-4; D gene unclear. Germline V lookup: CDR1 LNHDA, CDR2 SQIVND (reference sequence). V was pared by 3 bases and J by 1 base, with 7 bases between. This CDR3 comprises 14 residues. The CDR3 is CASSMSGAKNIQYF. CDR3 nucleotide sequence: TGTGCCAGTAGTATGTCCGGTGCCAAAAACATTCAGTACTTC.

This clone was seen a handful of times. The gene calls are TRBV6-4 and TRBJ1-2, with 8 bases that match TRBD1. Germline V gives CDR1 MRHNA, CDR2 SNTAGT. The CDR3 totals 14 residues. V lost 1 base to trimming and J lost 8 bases; unmatched junction nucleotides: 6. The CDR3 reads CASSDFGQGGGYTF. CDR3 in DNA: TGTGCCAGCAGTGACTTCGGACAGGGAGGCGGCTACACCTTC.

The rearrangement uses TRBV5-6 and TRBJ2-7; 9 positions agree with TRBD2. This CDR3 has 14 amino acids. V shed 1 base, J shed 1 base, and the junction held 0 bases outside the gene matches. The germline V gene has CDR1 SGHDT and CDR2 YYEEEE. In DNA form, the CDR3 reads TGTGCCAGCAGCTTGCTAGCGGGGTCCTACGAGCAGTACTTC. This codes for CASSLLAGSYEQYF.

The V and J genes are TRBV27 and TRBJ2-5, with 9 nucleotides matching TRBD2. This CDR3 region has 17 residues. CDR1 is MNHEY and CDR2 is SMNVEV in the germline V gene (reference sequence). The V gene end was trimmed by 7 bases and the J gene end by 4 bases; junction bases not matched to a gene: 16. The CDR3 reads CASTIGPTSGEGETQYF. CDR3 bases: TGTGCCAGCACCATTGGACCGACTAGCGGAGAGGGAGAGACCCAGTACTTC.

The chain employs TRBV6-1 and TRBJ1-1; 8 nucleotides agree with TRBD1. This CDR3 region has 14 residues. Germline V gene data show CDR1 as MNHNS and CDR2 as SASEGT. After removal of 5 bases from V and 4 bases from J, the junction contained 6 bases not matched to a gene. The CDR3 loop reads CASSRQGTSTEAFF. The DNA of the CDR3 is TGTGCCAGCAGTAGACAGGGGACGAGCACTGAAGCTTTCTTT.

In its sample, this clone was seen once. J is TRBJ2-3 and V is TRBV6-5; D not resolved. Germline V lookup: CDR1 MNHEY, CDR2 SVGAGI. The CDR3 is 13 amino acids. The V end lost 5 bases, the J end lost 0 bases, and 6 bases lay between the germline ends. The DNA for the CDR3 is TGTGCCAGCAGTGCGCCAAGCACAGATACGCAGTATTTT. Protein sequence: CASSAPSTDTQYF.

The chain couples TRBV5-6 to TRBJ2-3; no clear D. The CDR3 is made up of 11 amino acids. The germline V gene encodes CDR1 SGHDT and CDR2 YYEEEE. V was clipped by 2 bases and J by 5 bases, with 3 bases between them. CDR3 region: CASSFIDTQYF. CDR3 sequence (DNA): TGTGCCAGCAGCTTCATAGATACGCAGTATTTT. Based on the CDR3 plus reference TRBV5-6 and TRBJ2-3, the full variable domain is DAGVTQSPTHLIKTRGQQVTLRCSPKSGHDTVSWYQQALGQGPQFIFQYYEEEERQRGNFPDRFSGHQFPNYSSELNVNALLLGDSALYLCASSFIDTQYFGPGTRLTVL.

The V gene is TRBV5-1, the J gene TRBJ2-1; 9 positions match TRBD2. CDR1 is SGHRS and CDR2 is YFSETQ in the germline V gene. The CDR3 contains 16 residues. Unmatched junction bases numbered 6, after V lost 0 bases and J lost 5 bases. The CDR3 is CASSLGTASGNNEQFF. CDR3 bases: TGCGCCAGCAGCTTGGGGACGGCTAGCGGGAACAATGAGCAGTTCTTC.

This rearrangement joins TRBV7-9 to TRBJ2-7; 10 bases line up with TRBD1. This CDR3 spans 18 amino acids. In germline, CDR1 is SEHNR, CDR2 FQNEAQ (reference sequence). V gave up 3 bases and J gave up 5 bases; unmatched junction bases: 16. The CDR3 reads CASSFRGQGVASGDEQYF. CDR3 bases: TGTGCCAGCAGCTTTAGAGGACAGGGGGTTGCCTCTGGCGACGAGCAGTACTTC.

The chain uses TRBV7-2 and TRBJ2-3; possibly TRBD2 for D (6 bases). V dropped 2 bases and J dropped 1 base, with 10 bases sitting between them. This CDR3 contains 15 residues. Germline V gives CDR1 SGHTA, CDR2 FQGNSA. DNA for the CDR3: TGTGCCAGCAGCTTACGGGGGACGGGCACAGATACGCAGTATTTT. This gives the protein CASSLRGTGTDTQYF.

This rearrangement joins TRBV10-1 to TRBJ2-2; D possibly corresponds to TRBD1 (6 bases). The germline V and J ends were trimmed by 6 bases and 0 bases, with 8 bases remaining between them. Germline V gives CDR1 WNHNN, CDR2 SYGVQD (reference sequence). This CDR3 has 14 amino acids. In DNA form, the CDR3 reads TGCGCCAGCAGGGACAGCCCGAACACCGGGGAGCTGTTTTTT. It translates to CASRDSPNTGELFF.

The chain is built from TRBV21-1 and TRBJ1-3. TRBV21-1 is a recognized pseudogene. CDR3 size: 18 residues. The CDR3 sequence is CASSKDPRREGAINTIYF. Written as DNA, the CDR3 is TGTGCCAGCAGCAAAGACCCCCGTCGGGAGGGGGCTATAAACACCATATATTTT.

The genes are TRBV9 and TRBJ2-5, with D possibly matching TRBD2 (6 bases). The CDR3 extends over 12 amino acids. Germline V CDR1 and CDR2: SGDLS, YYNGEE. V was trimmed by 3 bases and J by 4 bases, leaving 7 bases between them. CDR3 sequence: CASSAAGETQYF. The CDR3 DNA reads TGTGCCAGCAGCGCAGCGGGAGAGACCCAGTACTTC.

This sequence joins TRBV4-2 and TRBJ1-1; D possibly corresponds to TRBD1 (5 bases). V shed 4 bases and J shed 4 bases, with 19 bases lying between them. Germline CDR1 LGHNA, CDR2 YNFKEQ. The CDR3 has 16 amino acids. The CDR3 loop is CASSPQVARDFTEAFF. Here the CDR3 DNA reads TGTGCCAGCAGCCCCCAAGTAGCCAGGGATTTCACTGAAGCTTTCTTT.

The rearrangement links TRBV10-2 to TRBJ2-7; D is possibly TRBD2 (6 bases). The V end lost 6 bases, the J end lost 3 bases, and 9 bases lay between the germline ends. The germline V gene has CDR1 WSHSY and CDR2 SAAADI. The CDR3 is made up of 12 amino acids. Here the CDR3 reads CASRGGFYEQYF. DNA of the CDR3: TGCGCCAGCAGGGGGGGTTTCTACGAGCAGTACTTC.

Comment on this clone: One junction end does not reproduce the germline sequence, and a read error may be involved. The rearrangement joins TRBV5-1 to TRBJ2-5, with D perhaps TRBD1 (5 bases). The CDR3 spans 15 residues. Germline lookup yields CDR1 SGHRS and CDR2 YFSETQ. The CDR3 bases are TGCGCCAGCAGTTTGGTTGGAGCAGGGCAAGAGACCCAGTACTTC. Translation gives CASSLVGAGQETQYF.

The chain uses TRBV2 and TRBJ2-7; D is uncertain. This CDR3 is 16 amino acids long. Germline V CDR1 and CDR2: SNHLY, FYNNEI. V was shortened by 1 base and J by 0 bases, with 13 bases between the two germline ends. Written as DNA, the CDR3 is TGTGCCAGCAGTGAAGTTCTAGGCGAGAGCTCCTACGAGCAGTACTTC. It is translated as CASSEVLGESSYEQYF.

The rearrangement links TRBV7-9 to TRBJ1-1; D unclear. Germline lookup yields CDR1 SEHNR and CDR2 FQNEAQ (reference sequence). CDR3 length equals 13 residues. V dropped 4 bases and J dropped 3 bases, with 9 bases sitting between them. For the CDR3, the DNA is TGTGCCAGCAGCTGGGGAGCGGACACTGAAGCTTTCTTT. Its translation: CASSWGADTEAFF. The full variable domain, completed using reference TRBV7-9 and TRBJ1-1, is DTGVSQNPRHKITKRGQNVTFRCDPISEHNRLYWYRQTLGQGPEFLTYFQNEAQLEKSRLLSDRFSAERPKGSFSTLEIQRTEQGDSAMYLCASSWGADTEAFFGQGTRLTVV.

The V gene is TRBV5-1, the J gene TRBJ2-2, with 10 bases fitting TRBD1. The CDR3 has 15 amino acids. V gave up 4 bases and J gave up 6 bases; unmatched junction bases: 6. The germline V gene encodes CDR1 SGHRS and CDR2 YFSETQ. Written as DNA, the CDR3 is TGCGCCAGCAGCCCACGGACAGGGGGGCCCGGGGAGCTGTTTTTT. As protein: CASSPRTGGPGELFF.

This clone showed up just a few times. The chain recombines TRBV6-6 with TRBJ2-3, with D tentatively TRBD2 (6 bases). The ends were cut back, 5 bases at V and 3 bases at J, with 12 bases in the middle. Per germline, CDR1 MNHNY and CDR2 SVGAGI (reference sequence). There are 14 residues in the CDR3. CDR3 DNA sequence: TGTGCCAGCAGTCCTTGGGAGGCGACAGATACGCAGTATTTT. The encoded protein is CASSPWEATDTQYF.

This chain uses TRBV15 with TRBJ1-4; TRBD1 agrees at 7 bases. Trimming removed 0 bases from V and 0 bases from J; junction bases left unmatched: 7. The CDR3 length is 18 residues. Germline loops: CDR1 LNHNV, CDR2 YYDKDF (reference sequence). The CDR3 DNA sequence: TGTGCCACCAGCAGAGATCTCAGGACAGGAGCAACTAATGAAAAACTGTTTTTT. This sequence encodes CATSRDLRTGATNEKLFF. The complete variable domain, with remaining parts taken from reference TRBV15 and TRBJ1-4, reads DAMVIQNPRYQVTQFGKPVTLSCSQTLNHNVMYWYQQKSSQAPKLLFHYYDKDFNNEADTPDNFQSRRPNTSFCFLDIRSPGLGDTAMYLCATSRDLRTGATNEKLFFGSGTQLSVL.

The V call is TRBV6-1, the J call TRBJ2-7; 7 bases are shared with TRBD2. V lost 1 base and J lost 1; bases outside the gene matches: 4. The germline V gene has CDR1 MNHNS and CDR2 SASEGT. The CDR3 runs to 15 residues. CDR3: CASSEGASGSYEQYF. CDR3 bases: TGTGCCAGCAGTGAAGGGGCTAGCGGATCCTACGAGCAGTACTTC.

The genes are TRBV14 and TRBJ2-2; no reliable D call. The CDR3 has 14 residues. The V end was cut by 0 bases, the J end by 4 bases, with 6 bases between. CDR1 and CDR2 from the germline V gene are SGHDN and FVKESK. The CDR3 DNA reads TGTGCCAGCAGCCAAGAATCATCCACCGGGGAGCTGTTTTTT. Translated, it gives CASSQESSTGELFF. Together with reference TRBV14 and TRBJ2-2, the CDR3 gives the full variable domain: EAGVTQFPSHSVIEKGQTVTLRCDPISGHDNLYWYRRVMGKEIKFLLHFVKESKQDESGMPNNRFLAERTGGTYSTLKVQPAELEDSGVYFCASSQESSTGELFFGEGSRLTVL.